This T cell receptor (beta chain) was obtained from a study of tumor and adjacent non-tumor tissue in lung cancer. Study results and limitations: Higher tumor TCR diversity was associated with shorter survival.

RNA was extracted from bulk tissue without any cell sorting. V was shortened by 5 bases and J by 1 base, with 11 bases between the two germline ends. The CDR3 contains 14 residues. Turning to this clonotype: Antigen unknown.

TCRbeta libraries were built with three rounds of nested PCR, modified from ARM-PCR. MiXCR, run by TCRdb on the multiplex PCR reads, gives a single entry per CDR3 protein. The sample contains some 93,000 distinct CDR3 sequences, around 64% of which appear only once. The source is a man in his 60s with non-small cell lung cancer. The chain links TRBV12-3 or TRBV12-4 to TRBJ1-2; D unresolved. Sequencing was done on a sample of lung tumor tissue. This chain's CDR3 is CASSQWTVNYGYTF. The DNA for the CDR3 is TGTGCCAGCAGTCAGTGGACGGTTAACTATGGCTACACCTTC.